The 22 T cell receptor beta chains below come from one sample, sequenced in a study of blood T cell repertoires in COVID-19. Measured with immunoSEQ multiplex PCR; TCRdb has only the in-frame clones, and not every one. The table has 220,000 or so clones, about four fifths seen once. Specimen: PBMCs or T cells enriched from blood (not recorded which). The source of these receptors is a woman in her fifties or sixties who had recovered from COVID-19.

The genes are TRBV7-8 and TRBJ2-2, with TRBD1 matching 12 bases. The CDR3 spans 16 residues. Unmatched junction bases numbered 3, after V lost 3 bases and J lost 4 bases. Germline CDR1 is SGHVS and CDR2 is FQNEAQ. CDR3 sequence: CASSLGTGGGTGELFF. In nucleotides, the CDR3 is TGTGCCAGCAGCTTGGGGACAGGGGGCGGCACCGGGGAGCTGTTTTTT.

V and J are TRBV10-3 and TRBJ1-5, with 8 nucleotides matching TRBD1. V dropped 2 bases and J dropped 4; count of bases not matched to a gene: 13. CDR1 and CDR2 from the germline V gene are ENHRY and SYGVKD. This CDR3 contains 18 residues. As DNA, the CDR3 is TGTGCCATCAGTGAGATGTGGGCAGGGGGCGCAGAAAATCAGCCCCAGCATTTT. Its translation is CAISEMWAGGAENQPQHF.

The rearrangement joins TRBV11-2 to TRBJ2-6, with D perhaps TRBD1 (5 bases). Trimming took off 1 base at V and 0 bases at J, with 10 bases between the two ends. This CDR3 contains 17 residues. Germline CDR1 is SGHAT and CDR2 is FQNNGV. The CDR3 DNA is TGTGCCAGCAGCTTAGTCAGGGTCTACTCTGGGGCCAACGTCCTGACTTTC. Translated, it gives CASSLVRVYSGANVLTF.

The chain uses TRBV5-1 and TRBJ2-3, with TRBD1 matching over 7 bases. This CDR3 region has 17 residues. Germline lookup yields CDR1 SGHRS and CDR2 YFSETQ. Unmatched junction bases numbered 9, after V lost 2 bases and J lost 0 bases. Written as DNA, the CDR3 is TGCGCCAGCAGCTTTGGGAAATGGGACAGAAGCACAGATACGCAGTATTTT. As protein: CASSFGKWDRSTDTQYF.

This clone appeared a single time. The genes are TRBV4-1 and TRBJ2-7; 15 positions match TRBD2. V trimming: 0 bases; J trimming: 3 bases; junction bases outside the gene matches: 12. Germline CDR1 MGHRA, CDR2 YSYEKL. This CDR3 is 20 amino acids long. Written as DNA, the CDR3 is TGCGCCAGCAGCCAAGAACGGGGACTAGCGGGGGGACCGAAGAACTACGAGCAGTACTTC. Translating gives CASSQERGLAGGPKNYEQYF.

V is TRBV5-1 and J is TRBJ2-5, with D perhaps TRBD1 (6 bases). With 5 bases removed from V and 5 bases from J, the gap between germline ends came to 16 bases. CDR1 SGHRS and CDR2 YFSETQ come from the germline V gene. This CDR3 contains 14 residues. CDR3 in DNA: TGCGCCAGCAGTCCGGGACAAGTACACGAGACCCAGTACTTC. Protein: CASSPGQVHETQYF.

V usage is TRBV3-1 (or the pseudogene TRBV3-2) and J usage is TRBJ1-6, with D perhaps matching TRBD1 (5 bases). V shed 4 bases and J shed 1 base, with 8 bases lying between them. Germline CDR1 LGHDT, CDR2 YNNKEL (reference sequence). The length of the CDR3 is 15 residues. CDR3 amino acids: CASSPGGSYNSPLHF. CDR3 DNA sequence: TGTGCCAGCAGCCCCGGGGGTTCCTATAATTCACCCCTCCACTTT.

The rearrangement links TRBV7-9 to TRBJ1-1; perhaps TRBD1 as D (6 bases). The CDR3 sequence is 17 residues long. V was trimmed by 5 bases and J by 0 bases, leaving 19 bases between them. Per germline, CDR1 SEHNR and CDR2 FQNEAQ (reference sequence). This chain's CDR3 is CASSPTGPTGLNTEAFF. In DNA form, the CDR3 reads TGTGCCAGCAGCCCCACGGGGCCTACAGGGCTGAACACTGAAGCTTTCTTT.

The chain recombines TRBV2 with TRBJ1-5, with 7 nucleotides matching TRBD1. Germline V lookup: CDR1 SNHLY, CDR2 FYNNEI. The CDR3 length is 15 residues. J gave up 2 bases and V 2 bases, and 3 bases lay outside the gene matches. CDR3 sequence: CASSEITGGNQPQHF. DNA for the CDR3: TGTGCCAGCAGTGAAATTACAGGGGGCAATCAGCCCCAGCATTTT.

This sequence joins TRBV5-1 and TRBJ2-3, with 7 bases matching TRBD2. Germline V gives CDR1 SGHRS, CDR2 YFSETQ. V shed 1 base and J 6 bases; nucleotides not matched to a gene: 8. This CDR3 comprises 15 residues. The CDR3 spells CASSLSGGGPDTQYF. Written as DNA, the CDR3 is TGCGCCAGCAGCTTGAGTGGCGGGGGTCCCGATACGCAGTATTTT.

The chain uses TRBV27 and TRBJ1-3; D gene ambiguous. The CDR3 has 13 residues. V lost 2 bases, J lost 4 bases, and 6 bases lay in between. From germline, CDR1 is MNHEY and CDR2 SMNVEV (reference sequence). CDR3 in amino acids: CASSLTRGNTIYF. The CDR3 region has the DNA TGTGCCAGCAGTTTAACCAGGGGAAACACCATATATTTT.

The rearrangement uses TRBV6-1 and TRBJ1-1; possibly TRBD1 for D (6 bases). Between the trimmed V and J ends, which lost 5 bases and 3 bases, there was a span of 16 bases. Germline lookup yields CDR1 MNHNS and CDR2 SASEGT. This CDR3 contains 15 residues. CDR3 region: CASSPPGGGYTEAFF. The CDR3 DNA sequence: TGTGCCAGCAGTCCCCCGGGGGGCGGGTACACTGAAGCTTTCTTT.

In this sample, this clone turned up many times. V gene TRBV19 combines with J gene TRBJ2-5; 10 bases line up with TRBD2. The trim removed 5 bases at V and 4 bases at J, leaving 13 bases unmatched. Germline V lookup: CDR1 LNHDA, CDR2 SQIVND (reference sequence). The CDR3 covers 17 residues. The CDR3 reads CASSSEREGLQLETQYF. In DNA, the CDR3 is TGTGCCAGTAGTTCGGAGCGGGAGGGCCTTCAGCTAGAGACCCAGTACTTC.

V usage is TRBV27 and J usage is TRBJ1-1; unclear D gene. The CDR3 is 14 residues long. V was pared by 5 bases and J by 1 base, with 11 bases between. Germline V lookup: CDR1 MNHEY, CDR2 SMNVEV (reference sequence). CDR3 DNA: TGTGCCAGCAGTACTCGACGGGGGAACACTGAAGCTTTCTTT. It translates to CASSTRRGNTEAFF.

The chain employs TRBV25-1 and TRBJ2-6; no clear D gene. The CDR3 is 15 residues long. The V gene's germline CDR1 is MGHDK and CDR2 SYGVNS. V was shortened by 3 bases and J by 0 bases, with 6 bases between the two germline ends. The chain's CDR3 is CASSESYSGANVLTF. CDR3 nucleotides: TGTGCCAGCAGTGAGTCCTACTCTGGGGCCAACGTCCTGACTTTC.

The chain couples TRBV19 to TRBJ1-1, with D possibly TRBD1 on 5 matching bases. Germline loops: CDR1 LNHDA, CDR2 SQIVND (reference sequence). The CDR3 runs 12 residues. Trimming shortened V by 6 bases and J by 5 bases, and 10 bases separated the two germline ends. CDR3 in DNA: TGTGCCAGTAGACAGGAGAGGACTGAAGCTTTCTTT. Its translation: CASRQERTEAFF.

Of note for this clone: A read error is possible here, since a much larger clone lies one base away. V usage is TRBV7-2 and J usage is TRBJ1-1, with 7 bases aligning to TRBD1. The CDR3 loop spans 14 amino acids. Trimming cost V 5 bases and J 1 base; bases outside gene matches: 4. Germline V lookup: CDR1 SGHTA, CDR2 FQGNSA. Here the CDR3 reads CASSLGQANTEAFF. CDR3 in DNA: TGTGCCAGCAGCCTTGGACAGGCGAACACTGAAGCTTTCTTT.

This sequence joins TRBV13 and TRBJ2-2; weak D call: TRBD2 (6 bases). CDR3 size: 15 residues. Per the germline V gene, CDR1 is PRHDT and CDR2 is FYEKMQ (reference sequence). V was pared by 4 bases and J by 1 base, with 10 bases between. The CDR3 protein is CASSWGLRNTGELFF. DNA of the CDR3: TGTGCCAGCAGCTGGGGACTCAGGAACACCGGGGAGCTGTTTTTT.

This rearrangement joins TRBV2 to TRBJ2-2; possibly TRBD2 for D (5 bases). The CDR3 totals 15 residues. V lost 7 bases, J lost 5 bases, and 17 bases lay in between. Germline CDR1 SNHLY, CDR2 FYNNEI. CDR3 amino acids: CASIGGPRSTGELFF. CDR3 coding DNA: TGTGCCAGCATTGGCGGGCCAAGAAGTACCGGGGAGCTGTTTTTT.

V and J are TRBV7-2 and TRBJ2-1; 9 nucleotides agree with TRBD2. J lost 4 bases, V lost 1 base, and 5 bases had no gene match. Germline assignment: CDR1 SGHTA and CDR2 FQGNSA. The CDR3 loop spans 16 amino acids. CDR3 loop: CASSLVAGGAYNEQFF. The CDR3 DNA reads TGTGCCAGCAGCTTAGTCGCGGGAGGGGCTTACAATGAGCAGTTCTTC.

This chain joins TRBV5-1 and TRBJ2-2; D is perhaps TRBD1 (6 bases). The CDR3 sequence is 15 residues long. CDR1 and CDR2 from the germline V gene are SGHRS and YFSETQ. The V end was cut by 4 bases, the J end by 4 bases, with 14 bases between. The CDR3 sequence: CASSPTQGSTGELFF. CDR3 nucleotide sequence: TGCGCCAGCAGCCCTACGCAGGGGAGCACCGGGGAGCTGTTTTTT. Filled out from reference TRBV5-1 and TRBJ2-2, the complete variable domain reads KAGVTQTPRYLIKTRGQQVTLSCSPISGHRSVSWYQQTPGQGLQFLFEYFSETQRNKGNFPGRFSGRQFSNSRSEMNVSTLELGDSALYLCASSPTQGSTGELFFGEGSRLTVL.

The V call is TRBV27, the J call TRBJ2-3, with TRBD2 identical over 7 bases. The CDR3 runs 17 residues. V gave up 9 bases and J gave up 2 bases; unmatched junction bases: 17. Germline V gives CDR1 MNHEY, CDR2 SMNVEV (reference sequence). CDR3 sequence (DNA): TGTGCCAGTACTTACAGGCAGCGGGGTGGAGCCACAGATACGCAGTATTTT. Residues: CASTYRQRGGATDTQYF.